Listed below are T cell receptor beta chains from one sample, sequenced in a study of blood T cell repertoires in COVID-19. Using immunoSEQ multiplex PCR, the repertoire was profiled, and TCRdb retains in-frame clones only, with some absent. The table lists about 290,000 clones, 89% of them singletons. The sequenced sample was PBMCs or T cells enriched from blood (not recorded which). The receptors come from a woman in her 40s who had recovered from COVID-19. CDR3s include the opening cysteine and the closing phenylalanine or tryptophan. A D gene is named only where the DNA matches it firmly. Not all rows give a size; the values are once, few, many and, for expanded clones, a class.

D gene,J gene,V gene,clone size,CDR3 protein,CDR3 DNA
TRBD2,TRBJ2-3,TRBV27,-,CASSFSLGRGTDTQYF,TGTGCCAGCAGTTTTAGTTTAGGGCGGGGGACAGATACGCAGTATTTT
TRBD2,TRBJ2-3,TRBV7-2,-,CASSLVGWGGTDTQYF,TGTGCCAGCAGCTTAGTCGGGTGGGGGGGAACAGATACGCAGTATTTT
TRBD2,TRBJ2-7,TRBV5-4,-,CASSWDSRGGEQYF,TGTGCCAGCAGCTGGGACTCGCGGGGGGGCGAGCAGTACTTC
-,TRBJ1-5,TRBV18,-,CASSPTGRDQPQHF,TGTGCCAGCTCACCTACCGGCAGGGATCAGCCCCAGCATTTT
TRBD2,TRBJ2-1,TRBV5-1,-,CASSLGLAGGTEQFF,TGCGCCAGCAGCTTGGGACTAGCGGGAGGGACTGAGCAGTTCTTC
-,TRBJ1-2,TRBV18,-,CASSPGGGYGYTF,TGTGCCAGCTCACCTGGGGGCGGATATGGCTACACCTTC
-,TRBJ2-7,TRBV28,-,CASSPPTVTYEQYF,TGTGCCAGCAGTCCTCCGACTGTAACCTACGAGCAGTACTTC
TRBD2,TRBJ2-7,TRBV7-2,-,CASSLNGGAVYEQYF,TGTGCCAGCAGCTTGAACGGGGGGGCCGTTTACGAGCAGTACTTC
-,TRBJ1-2,TRBV5-6,-,CASSPTGQYPYGYTF,TGTGCCAGCAGCCCGACCGGACAGTATCCCTATGGCTACACCTTC
-,TRBJ1-3,TRBV4-3,-,CASSQDPQLDTIYF,TGCGCCAGCAGCCAAGATCCCCAGTTGGACACCATATATTTT
-,TRBJ1-3,TRBV10-3,many,CASETGTHGNTIYF,TGTGCCAGTGAGACCGGGACTCATGGAAACACCATATATTTT
TRBD2,TRBJ2-6,TRBV19,-,CASRSGTSGSGANVLTF,TGTGCCAGTAGATCCGGGACTAGCGGCTCTGGGGCCAACGTCCTGACTTTC
TRBD2,TRBJ2-1,TRBV5-4,-,CASSPGLAAYNEQFF,TGTGCCAGCAGCCCCGGACTAGCGGCCTACAATGAGCAGTTCTTC
-,TRBJ2-5,TRBV7-3,-,CASSRTGSRETQYF,TGTGCCAGCAGCCGAACAGGGTCCCGAGAGACCCAGTACTTC
TRBD1,TRBJ1-2,TRBV5-1,-,CASSPEAPGQGAVYTF,TGCGCCAGCAGCCCTGAGGCGCCGGGACAGGGGGCAGTGTACACCTTC
-,TRBJ1-6,TRBV6-1,-,CASSEERGNSPLHF,TGTGCCAGCAGTGAAGAACGGGGTAATTCACCCCTCCACTTT
TRBD2,TRBJ2-3,TRBV4-2,-,CASSRTLPTGTSGSTDTQYF,TGTGCCAGCAGCCGAACCCTACCTACCGGGACTAGCGGGAGCACAGATACGCAGTATTTT
TRBD1,TRBJ2-1,TRBV27,-,CASSSWGQGSNEQFF,TGTGCCAGCAGTTCTTGGGGACAGGGTTCGAATGAGCAGTTCTTC
-,TRBJ1-2,TRBV18,-,CASSTNAGNYGYTF,TGTGCCAGCTCAACCAACGCGGGGAACTATGGCTACACCTTC
-,TRBJ2-5,TRBV19,many,CASSTSAGTPGTQYF,TGTGCCAGTAGTACCTCAGCGGGCACTCCGGGGACCCAGTACTTC
TRBD2,TRBJ2-3,TRBV9,-,CASSVTSGTYTQYF,TGTGCCAGCAGCGTGACTAGCGGGACCTATACGCAGTATTTT
-,TRBJ2-5,TRBV5-1,-,CASSYDWKETQYF,TGCGCCAGCAGCTACGACTGGAAAGAGACCCAGTACTTC
TRBD2,TRBJ2-7,TRBV5-1,-,CASSSTLAGGRYEQYF,TGCGCCAGCAGCTCCACACTAGCGGGGGGGCGCTACGAGCAGTACTTC
TRBD1,TRBJ1-6,TRBV4-3,-,CASSQERDSQGALHF,TGCGCCAGCAGCCAAGAAAGGGACAGTCAGGGGGCCCTCCACTTT
TRBD1,TRBJ1-1,TRBV5-1,-,CASSLEGTAFKGTEAFF,TGCGCCAGCAGCTTGGAAGGGACAGCCTTTAAGGGCACTGAAGCTTTCTTT
-,TRBJ1-6,TRBV5-4,-,CASSLSQGYSPLHF,TGTGCCAGCAGCTTATCACAGGGTTATTCACCCCTCCACTTT
TRBD1,TRBJ2-2,TRBV9,-,CASLTGPNTGELFF,TGTGCCAGCCTGACAGGGCCGAACACCGGGGAGCTGTTTTTT
TRBD1,TRBJ1-2,TRBV6-5,-,CASRPTGSYYGYTF,TGTGCCAGCCGTCCGACAGGGTCGTACTATGGCTACACCTTC
-,TRBJ1-5,TRBV19,-,CASSMTGNSNQPQHF,TGTGCCAGTAGTATGACCGGGAATAGCAATCAGCCCCAGCATTTT
TRBD1,TRBJ2-4,TRBV5-1,few,CASSSGTGATRGQYF,TGCGCCAGCAGCTCGGGGACAGGGGCGACGAGGGGCCAGTACTTC
-,TRBJ2-1,TRBV6-5,-,CASSNQGFGEQFF,TGTGCCAGCAGTAATCAGGGGTTTGGTGAGCAGTTCTTC
TRBD1,TRBJ1-5,TRBV4-1,-,CASSRGGQGGLPQHF,TGCGCCAGCAGCCGCGGGGGACAGGGGGGTCTACCCCAGCATTTT
TRBD2,TRBJ2-3,TRBV9,-,CASSANRGGADTQYF,TGTGCCAGCAGTGCGAATCGGGGGGGTGCAGATACGCAGTATTTT
TRBD2,TRBJ2-2,TRBV12-5,-,CASGPIAGDTGELFF,TGTGCTAGTGGGCCTATAGCGGGAGACACCGGGGAGCTGTTTTTT
-,TRBJ2-1,TRBV11-2,-,CASSPYTYNEQFF,TGTGCCAGCAGCCCTTATACCTACAATGAGCAGTTCTTC
-,TRBJ2-7,TRBV6-5,-,CASSSTVYEQYF,TGTGCCAGCAGTTCGACAGTCTACGAGCAGTACTTC
TRBD1,TRBJ1-6,TRBV7-2,-,CASSLLQGYNSPLHF,TGTGCCAGCAGCTTATTACAGGGGTATAATTCACCCCTCCACTTT
-,TRBJ1-5,TRBV6-6,few,CASSPLWSGDSNQPQHF,TGTGCCAGCAGTCCCCTTTGGTCAGGGGATAGCAATCAGCCCCAGCATTTT
TRBD1,TRBJ2-7,TRBV5-1,-,CASSPGTGVSEQYF,TGCGCCAGCAGCCCCGGGACAGGGGTCTCCGAGCAGTACTTC
-,TRBJ1-4,TRBV3-1/TRBV3-2,few,CASSLENEKLFF,TGTGCCAGCAGCCTCGAGAATGAAAAACTGTTTTTT
-,TRBJ1-5,TRBV19,-,CASSDTHSNQPQHF,TGTGCCAGTAGTGACACCCATAGCAATCAGCCCCAGCATTTT
TRBD1,TRBJ1-3,TRBV7-9,-,CASSRPSTGVSGNTIYF,TGTGCCAGCAGCCGACCTTCTACAGGGGTCTCTGGAAACACCATATATTTT
-,TRBJ1-6,TRBV5-1,-,CASSSGQRLSYSPLHF,TGCGCCAGCAGCTCCGGACAGCGGCTTTCCTATTCACCCCTCCACTTT
-,TRBJ1-6,TRBV18,-,CASSPGGYNSPLHF,TGTGCCAGCTCCCCCGGAGGGTATAATTCACCCCTCCACTTT
-,TRBJ1-1,TRBV30,-,CAWTKMLRGIEAFF,TGTGCCTGGACCAAAATGCTCCGGGGGATTGAAGCTTTCTTT
-,TRBJ1-2,TRBV3-1/TRBV3-2,-,CASSPVGEGNYGYTF,TGTGCCAGCAGCCCCGTGGGGGAGGGGAACTATGGCTACACCTTC
TRBD1,TRBJ1-3,TRBV20-1,-,CSASQGANGNTIYF,TGCAGTGCTAGTCAGGGGGCAAATGGAAACACCATATATTTT
-,TRBJ1-1,TRBV11-2,-,CASSPHFGGEEGKAFF,TGTGCCAGCAGCCCTCACTTCGGGGGAGAGGAGGGTAAAGCTTTCTTT
-,TRBJ1-4,TRBV5-1,-,CASSFNRGSEKLFF,TGCGCCAGCAGCTTTAACCGGGGATCTGAAAAACTGTTTTTT
TRBD1,TRBJ2-7,TRBV6-2/TRBV6-3,-,CASSLGQGAIYEQYF,TGTGCCAGCAGTTTGGGACAGGGGGCAATCTACGAGCAGTACTTC
-,TRBJ2-7,TRBV6-5,-,CASSFIAAPSYEQYF,TGTGCCAGCAGTTTTATAGCGGCACCCTCCTACGAGCAGTACTTC
-,TRBJ2-5,TRBV2,-,CASGGQETQYF,TGTGCCAGCGGGGGGCAAGAGACCCAGTACTTC
TRBD1,TRBJ1-1,TRBV7-3,-,CASSPGTASRTEAFF,TGTGCCAGCAGCCCGGGGACAGCATCGAGAACTGAAGCTTTCTTT
TRBD1,TRBJ1-4,TRBV4-1,-,CASSPNTGAVGEKLFF,TGCGCCAGCAGCCCTAATACAGGGGCCGTAGGTGAAAAACTGTTTTTT
-,TRBJ2-1,TRBV30,-,CAWSVLYVSGEQFF,TGTGCCTGGAGTGTACTCTATGTCTCCGGTGAGCAGTTCTTC